These 21 T cell receptor beta chains were all obtained from the same sample, sequenced in a study of cytomegalovirus exposure and HLA in healthy donors. Both 60 Vbeta primers and 13 Jbeta primers went into the PCR. The table came from immunoSEQ multiplex PCR; TCRdb's copy has only in-frame clones and leaves some out. The sample holds 150,000 or so clones, just under 80% seen once. Sequencing was done on a sample of PBMCs. Receptors originate from a woman aged 50 to 65 in good health and CMV-seropositive.

The chain is built from TRBV7-8 and TRBJ1-3; possible D gene TRBD1, 5 bases. Trimming pared 3 bases from V and 2 bases from J, leaving 8 bases between. This CDR3 comprises 14 residues. Germline loops: CDR1 SGHVS, CDR2 FQNEAQ. CDR3 sequence: CASSFQGTGNTIYF. CDR3 bases: TGTGCCAGCAGCTTTCAGGGTACTGGAAACACCATATATTTT. Filled out from reference TRBV7-8 and TRBJ1-3, the complete variable domain reads GAGVSQSPRYKVAKRGQDVALRCDPISGHVSLFWYQQALGQGPEFLTYFQNEAQLDKSGLPSDRFFAERPEGSVSTLKIQRTQQEDSAVYLCASSFQGTGNTIYFGEGSWLTVV.

This rearrangement joins TRBV6-1 to TRBJ1-2; tentatively, D is TRBD1 (6 bases). Germline-derived CDR1 and CDR2 are MNHNS and SASEGT. Trimming left V 1 base short and J 4 bases short, with 7 bases between. This CDR3 is built from 13 residues. The CDR3 sequence: CASSEGTAYGYTF. In DNA form, the CDR3 reads TGTGCCAGCAGTGAAGGGACAGCCTATGGCTACACCTTC.

This chain links TRBV7-2 with TRBJ1-2; 7 bases are shared with TRBD1. The CDR3 totals 15 residues. Germline assignment: CDR1 SGHTA and CDR2 FQGNSA. The J segment lost 6 bases and the V segment lost 5 bases, leaving 12 bases of the junction unmatched. CDR3 coding DNA: TGTGCCAGCAGCCCTTATATACAGGGGTTCGATGGCTACACCTTC. As protein: CASSPYIQGFDGYTF.

CDR3 amino acids: CAWSGDSRSSGNTIYF. The CDR3 DNA sequence: TGTGCCTGGAGTGGGGACAGTCGTTCCTCTGGAAACACCATATATTTT. This chain uses TRBV30 with TRBJ1-3; 7 nucleotides agree with TRBD1. V was clipped by 1 base and J by 0 bases; unmatched bases: 6. CDR1 is GTSNPN, CDR2 SVGIG, per germline (reference sequence). The CDR3 spans 16 residues.

The chain combines TRBV19 with TRBJ2-3, with TRBD1 matching 9 bases. This CDR3 comprises 16 residues. V lost 9 bases, J lost 3 bases, and 13 bases stayed unmatched. The V gene's germline CDR1 is LNHDA and CDR2 SQIVND (reference sequence). The CDR3 DNA is TGTGCCAGCGGCGGGACAGGGAAGGGGGGGACAGATACGCAGTATTTT. As protein: CASGGTGKGGTDTQYF.

V gene TRBV5-8 combines with J gene TRBJ2-1; TRBD2 matches at 8 bases. CDR1 and CDR2 (germline): SGHTS, YDEGEE. Trimming removed 4 bases from V and 5 bases from J; junction bases left unmatched: 8. This CDR3 region has 15 residues. CDR3: CASSESGGLHNEQFF. Here the CDR3 DNA reads TGTGCCAGCAGCGAGAGCGGGGGCCTACACAATGAGCAGTTCTTC.

The J gene is TRBJ2-1, the V gene TRBV6-1; TRBD1 might be the D (6 bases). Per germline, CDR1 MNHNS and CDR2 SASEGT. The CDR3 sequence is 15 residues long. Trimming cost V 6 bases and J 8 bases, with 20 bases left between them. The CDR3 DNA reads TGTGCCAGCAGCCGCATCCCTACACAGGGCGATGAGCAGTTCTTC. Translation: CASSRIPTQGDEQFF.

This clone was seen a handful of times. The rearrangement links TRBV4-3 to TRBJ2-7; D is possibly TRBD2 (5 bases). The V gene's germline CDR1 is LGHNA and CDR2 YSLEER. V lost 3 bases and J lost 5, with 14 bases in between. The CDR3 length is 14 residues. The CDR3 bases are TGCGCCAGCAGCCACCTCATGGGGAGCAACGAGCAGTACTTC. This sequence encodes CASSHLMGSNEQYF.

In regard to this clone: No conserved phenylalanine or tryptophan ends this CDR3, so it is likely a read error. Because the CDR3's place on the DNA is in doubt, the DNA is left out and the CDR3 is given as listed by TCRdb. The V call is TRBV21-1, the J call TRBJ2-7; TRBD1 is the table's D call, not checked against the DNA. TRBV21-1 is a pseudogene segment. Counting both end residues, the CDR3 totals 10 amino acids. CDR3 in amino acids: CASSNPGTGY.

The genes are TRBV11-3 and TRBJ2-7, with TRBD1 identical over 9 bases. CDR3 length equals 16 residues. Looked up from germline, CDR1 is SGHNT and CDR2 is YENEEA. V shed 5 bases and J 4 bases; nucleotides not matched to a gene: 12. Written as DNA, the CDR3 is TGTGCCAGCAGCCCCGGCCGGGGACAGGGAGTGTACGAGCAGTACTTC. Encoded protein: CASSPGRGQGVYEQYF. Drawing the rest from reference TRBV11-3 and TRBJ2-7, the complete variable domain is EAGVVQSPRYKIIEKKQPVAFWCNPISGHNTLYWYLQNLGQGPELLIRYENEEAVDDSQLPKDRFSAERLKGVDSTLKIQPAELGDSAVYLCASSPGRGQGVYEQYFGPGTRLTVT.

The chain recombines TRBV6-5 with TRBJ2-4; TRBD1 is a possible D gene (6 bases). V was trimmed by 6 bases and J by 1 base, leaving 13 bases between them. Looked up from germline, CDR1 is MNHEY and CDR2 is SVGAGI. The CDR3 spans 15 residues. CDR3 DNA sequence: TGTGCCAGCAGCCAGGACAGTTTTGCCAAAAACATTCAGTACTTC. Its protein product is CASSQDSFAKNIQYF.

The V gene is TRBV4-3, the J gene TRBJ1-1, with a weak D call TRBD1 (6 bases). In germline, CDR1 is LGHNA, CDR2 YSLEER. The CDR3 is 16 amino acids. The ends were cut back, 0 bases at V and 4 bases at J, with 15 bases in the middle. CDR3 nucleotides: TGCGCCAGCAGCCAAGATCTATACAGGGCGCGCACTGAAGCTTTCTTT. The encoded protein is CASSQDLYRARTEAFF.

The chain carries TRBV6-5 and TRBJ1-2, with TRBD1 matching over 7 bases. This CDR3 is built from 15 residues. V trimming: 2 bases; J trimming: 2 bases; junction bases outside the gene matches: 5. Germline loops: CDR1 MNHEY, CDR2 SVGAGI. CDR3 nucleotide sequence: TGTGCCAGCAGTTACGGATCGACAGGGAACTATGGCTACACCTTC. Protein product: CASSYGSTGNYGYTF.

The chain joins TRBV5-6 to TRBJ1-6; the match to TRBD1 covers 11 bases. Germline V CDR1 and CDR2: SGHDT, YYEEEE. The CDR3 is 13 amino acids. V lost 5 bases, J lost 13 bases, and 5 bases stayed unmatched. The CDR3 sequence is CASSSGTGGPLHF. The CDR3 DNA sequence: TGTGCCAGCAGTTCCGGGACAGGGGGTCCCCTCCACTTT.

The J gene is TRBJ1-1, the V gene TRBV5-8; maybe TRBD1 (6 bases). V was trimmed by 4 bases and J by 4 bases, leaving 20 bases between them. Germline CDR1 is SGHTS and CDR2 is YDEGEE. The CDR3 is 16 residues long. CDR3 amino acids: CASSVSGTLPPTEAFF. CDR3 sequence (DNA): TGTGCCAGCAGCGTTTCCGGGACACTTCCCCCCACTGAAGCTTTCTTT.

V is TRBV7-9 and J is TRBJ2-7; a possible D gene is TRBD1 (5 bases). The germline V gene has CDR1 SEHNR and CDR2 FQNEAQ (reference sequence). This CDR3 contains 15 residues. V was trimmed by 1 base and J by 4 bases, leaving 14 bases between them. The CDR3 DNA follows: TGTGCCAGCAGCTTAGGTCCGACAGATCAGTACGAGCAGTACTTC. Protein: CASSLGPTDQYEQYF.

V is TRBV2 and J is TRBJ1-5; 7 bases map to TRBD1. The CDR3 totals 17 residues. The V segment lost 2 bases and the J segment 1 base; nucleotides outside the gene matches: 8. The germline V gene has CDR1 SNHLY and CDR2 FYNNEI. CDR3 amino acids: CASSENRSGGSNQPQHF. DNA of the CDR3: TGTGCCAGCAGTGAAAATAGGTCAGGGGGAAGCAATCAGCCCCAGCATTTT.

The sample holds a few counts of this clone. The chain couples TRBV5-6 to TRBJ2-5; 13 bases align to TRBD2. The germline CDR1 and CDR2 sequences are SGHDT and YYEEEE. V dropped 5 bases and J dropped 4; count of bases not matched to a gene: 5. This CDR3 region has 15 residues. CDR3 residues: CASSSLAGGPETQYF. CDR3 DNA: TGTGCCAGCAGTTCACTAGCGGGGGGGCCAGAGACCCAGTACTTC.

The chain recombines TRBV4-3 with TRBJ2-2; tentative D call: TRBD1 (5 bases). V was trimmed by 4 bases and J by 2 bases, leaving 8 bases between them. This CDR3 spans 14 amino acids. Germline CDR1 reads LGHNA; CDR2 reads YSLEER. CDR3 coding DNA: TGCGCCAGCAGCCTGGACACCAACACCGGGGAGCTGTTTTTT. Its translation: CASSLDTNTGELFF.

This rearrangement joins TRBV5-6 to TRBJ1-2; 7 bases are a match to TRBD1. The CDR3 covers 15 residues. Unmatched junction bases numbered 4, after V lost 0 bases and J lost 2 bases. Germline-derived CDR1 and CDR2 are SGHDT and YYEEEE. The CDR3 DNA sequence: TGTGCCAGCAGCTTGGAAGGGGGCCCGAACTATGGCTACACCTTC. Amino acids: CASSLEGGPNYGYTF.

The chain links TRBV4-3 to TRBJ1-2, with TRBD1 identical over 10 bases. CDR3 size: 13 residues. Germline CDR1 LGHNA, CDR2 YSLEER. The junction had 3 bases not matched to a gene; V was cut back by 4 bases and J by 7 bases. CDR3 DNA sequence: TGCGCCAGCAGCCCGGGACAGGGGTTTGGCTACACCTTC. As protein: CASSPGQGFGYTF.